Listed below are T cell receptor beta chains from one sample, sequenced in a study of T cell responses to AZD1222 COVID-19 vaccine. Method: immunoSEQ multiplex PCR; TCRdb's copy keeps in-frame clones and lacks some. The sample includes 130,000 to 150,000 clones, 88% of them seen just once. This specimen was peripheral blood, taken on day 0 of MenACWY control vaccination. These receptors all come from an adult in good health. Each CDR3 is given without its conserved first and last residue. Expanded clones get a size class; other rows say once, few or many, or leave the size out.

abundance: NA
v_gene: TRBV28
j_gene: TRBJ1-4
CDR3aa: ASSLLVKSGFKLF

abundance: NA
v_gene: TRBV29-1
j_gene: TRBJ1-1
CDR3aa: SVVRRMNTEAF

abundance: NA
v_gene: TRBV5-4
j_gene: TRBJ2-5
CDR3aa: ASSLAGGRGETQY

abundance: once
v_gene: TRBV15
j_gene: TRBJ1-2
CDR3aa: ATSGRARDAGYT

abundance: NA
v_gene: TRBV6-6
j_gene: TRBJ2-1
CDR3aa: ASSYSSTRQGQF

abundance: NA
v_gene: TRBV5-3
j_gene: TRBJ2-3
CDR3aa: ARLDSRSTDTQY

abundance: NA
v_gene: TRBV30
j_gene: TRBJ2-2
CDR3aa: ACDPGLAGGPRTGELF

abundance: NA
v_gene: TRBV5-1
j_gene: TRBJ1-1
CDR3aa: ASSFEGQGERAF

abundance: NA
v_gene: TRBV7-3
j_gene: TRBJ1-1
CDR3aa: ASSSRQADHTEAF

abundance: NA
v_gene: TRBV7-9
j_gene: TRBJ1-4
CDR3aa: ASSLRQGNEKLF

abundance: NA
v_gene: TRBV5-4
j_gene: TRBJ2-1
CDR3aa: ASSKTGEGYNEQF

abundance: few
v_gene: TRBV5-4
j_gene: TRBJ1-6
CDR3aa: ASSLVAGGGNSPLH

abundance: NA
v_gene: TRBV6-4
j_gene: TRBJ2-3
CDR3aa: ASSAGSSTDTQY

abundance: few
v_gene: TRBV4-2
j_gene: TRBJ1-6
CDR3aa: ASSARLNSPLH

abundance: once
v_gene: TRBV7-9
j_gene: TRBJ1-2
CDR3aa: ASSLVGGVYGYT

abundance: NA
v_gene: TRBV6-5
j_gene: TRBJ2-1
CDR3aa: ASSYFNNEQF

abundance: NA
v_gene: TRBV7-9
j_gene: TRBJ2-1
CDR3aa: ASALAIAGRDEQF

abundance: NA
v_gene: TRBV5-4
j_gene: TRBJ2-2
CDR3aa: ASSPTPESHPGELF

abundance: once
v_gene: TRBV7-2
j_gene: TRBJ2-1
CDR3aa: ASRSLAGEQF

abundance: NA
v_gene: TRBV5-4
j_gene: TRBJ2-3
CDR3aa: ASSLVAEGADTQY

abundance: NA
v_gene: TRBV27
j_gene: TRBJ1-6
CDR3aa: ASSSGTGYSPLH

abundance: NA
v_gene: TRBV4-3
j_gene: TRBJ1-2
CDR3aa: ASSQDRTGQGYT

abundance: NA
v_gene: TRBV28
j_gene: TRBJ1-5
CDR3aa: ASSFQGQPQH

abundance: NA
v_gene: TRBV20-1
j_gene: TRBJ1-1
CDR3aa: SASSPGRPNTEAF

abundance: few
v_gene: TRBV21-1
j_gene: TRBJ1-1
CDR3aa: ASSDRDTETNTEAF

abundance: NA
v_gene: TRBV21-1
j_gene: TRBJ2-5
CDR3aa: ASLSEGQGEETQY

abundance: NA
v_gene: TRBV3-1/TRBV3-2
j_gene: TRBJ1-6
CDR3aa: ASSQAPPDSPLH

abundance: NA
v_gene: TRBV12-3/TRBV12-4
j_gene: TRBJ1-1
CDR3aa: ASSNPQDTEAF

abundance: NA
v_gene: TRBV11-3
j_gene: TRBJ2-2
CDR3aa: ASSLGSPTGELF